Presented here are 21 T cell receptor beta chains from one specimen sequenced in a study of OX40 agonist ivuxolimab in advanced cancers. Here immunoSEQ multiplex PCR was the method, and the copy in TCRdb shows in-frame clones only, minus some. The profile covers around 63,000 clones, with about 90% appearing a single time and about 25% taken by the ten largest. This specimen consisted of CD4+ or CD8+ T cells sorted from blood, obtained in a trial of the OX40 agonist ivuxolimab. The receptors were sampled from an adult with an advanced solid tumor such as melanoma, head and neck, liver or kidney cancer.

The chain links TRBV9 to TRBJ2-1, with 13 bases identical to TRBD2. The V segment lost 3 bases and the J segment 4 bases; nucleotides outside the gene matches: 7. The CDR3 is 17 amino acids. From germline, CDR1 is SGDLS and CDR2 YYNGEE. This CDR3 reads CASSALGTSGTYNEQFF. CDR3 DNA sequence: TGTGCCAGCAGCGCACTCGGGACTAGCGGGACATACAATGAGCAGTTCTTC.

The gene calls are TRBV6-5 and TRBJ2-1, with D possibly matching TRBD1 (5 bases). The germline V gene has CDR1 MNHEY and CDR2 SVGAGI. CDR3 length equals 14 residues. The ends were cut back, 1 base at V and 5 bases at J, with 9 bases in the middle. CDR3 protein: CASSYYDSNNEQFF. CDR3 coding DNA: TGTGCCAGCAGTTACTACGACAGTAACAATGAGCAGTTCTTC.

This chain joins TRBV28 and TRBJ2-1; D may be TRBD1 (7 bases). CDR3 length equals 18 residues. V was trimmed by 3 bases and J by 2 bases, leaving 20 bases between them. Germline V CDR1 and CDR2: MDHEN, SYDVKM. The CDR3 DNA follows: TGTGCCAGCAGTTTCGGTCCGGGGGACAGACCTACCTACAATGAGCAGTTCTTC. It codes for CASSFGPGDRPTYNEQFF.

This clone was recorded once. The genes are TRBV6-5 and TRBJ2-2; unclear D gene. CDR1 is MNHEY, CDR2 SVGAGI, per germline. V was clipped by 6 bases and J by 5 bases, with 10 bases between them. CDR3 length equals 13 residues. For the CDR3, the DNA is TGTGCCAGCAGCCGGACGGTGACCGGGGAGCTGTTTTTT. Its protein product is CASSRTVTGELFF.

This clone was counted once. This sequence joins TRBV13 and TRBJ2-7, with D hard to call. V gave up 8 bases and J gave up 1 base, with 15 bases separating them. The germline V gene encodes CDR1 PRHDT and CDR2 FYEKMQ (reference sequence). The CDR3 contains 14 residues. In DNA form, the CDR3 reads TGTGCCAGCTCCCTCGCTTTAAGTTCCTACGAGCAGTACTTC. Translation gives CASSLALSSYEQYF.

The chain uses TRBV7-9 and TRBJ2-7, with D maybe TRBD2 (6 bases). The V gene lost 5 bases and the J gene lost 1 base, with 9 bases spanning the gap. Germline V CDR1 and CDR2: SEHNR, FQNEAQ (reference sequence). There are 13 residues in the CDR3. CDR3 protein: CASSDGGSYEQYF. The CDR3, as DNA: TGTGCCAGCAGCGATGGGGGGTCCTACGAGCAGTACTTC.

The chain couples TRBV13 to TRBJ2-1; D is perhaps TRBD2 (5 bases). Germline V gene data show CDR1 as PRHDT and CDR2 as FYEKMQ (reference sequence). V was cut by 5 bases and J by 7 bases, with 15 bases left in between. There are 14 residues in the CDR3. CDR3 coding DNA: TGTGCCAGCAGCCCACGGCGAACGGGAAATGAGCAGTTCTTC. This encodes CASSPRRTGNEQFF.

This chain connects TRBV27 to TRBJ2-7; 9 nucleotides align to TRBD2. Germline V gene data show CDR1 as MNHEY and CDR2 as SMNVEV (reference sequence). Germline trimming cut 5 bases from V and 5 bases from J; bases unmatched to any gene: 19. This CDR3 is 18 amino acids long. The CDR3, as DNA: TGTGCCAGCAGTCCCAACCCCCTAGCGGGGAGGGCCGTTCACGAGCAGTACTTC. It encodes CASSPNPLAGRAVHEQYF.

The CDR3 nucleotides read TGTGCCAGCAGTGACTCTAGCGGGGCCACAGATACGCAGTATTTT. Encoded protein: CASSDSSGATDTQYF. The chain employs TRBV6-4 and TRBJ2-3; 8 nucleotides align to TRBD2. The CDR3 loop spans 15 amino acids. The V segment lost 0 bases and the J segment 2 bases; nucleotides outside the gene matches: 1. Germline V CDR1 and CDR2: MRHNA, SNTAGT.

This chain joins TRBV7-8 and TRBJ1-4; no reliable D call. V was clipped by 2 bases and J by 6 bases, with 10 bases between them. Germline lookup yields CDR1 SGHVS and CDR2 FQNEAQ. The length of the CDR3 is 14 residues. The CDR3 DNA reads as TGTGCCAGCAGCTTATTAGGTGTTGATGAAAAACTGTTTTTT. It specifies CASSLLGVDEKLFF. Combining the CDR3 with reference TRBV7-8 and TRBJ1-4 gives the whole variable domain GAGVSQSPRYKVAKRGQDVALRCDPISGHVSLFWYQQALGQGPEFLTYFQNEAQLDKSGLPSDRFFAERPEGSVSTLKIQRTQQEDSAVYLCASSLLGVDEKLFFGSGTQLSVL.

The chain has TRBV6-1 and TRBJ1-1, with D possibly being TRBD1 (6 bases). V dropped 6 bases and J dropped 6 bases, with 17 bases sitting between them. The CDR3 spans 14 residues. CDR1 is MNHNS, CDR2 SASEGT, per germline. CDR3 DNA: TGTGCCAGCAGGCGAACTACAGGGCTACCTGAAGCTTTCTTT. Its translation is CASRRTTGLPEAFF.

The chain links TRBV9 to TRBJ2-1; D may be TRBD1 (5 bases). Trimming took off 1 base at V and 6 bases at J, with 8 bases between the two ends. CDR3 length: 13 residues. CDR1 and CDR2 from the germline V gene are SGDLS and YYNGEE. The CDR3 sequence is CASSVQGFNEQFF. The CDR3 DNA follows: TGTGCCAGCAGCGTACAGGGCTTCAATGAGCAGTTCTTC.

V and J are TRBV11-2 and TRBJ2-5, with TRBD2 matching over 12 bases. This CDR3 comprises 12 residues. Germline CDR1 and CDR2: SGHAT and FQNNGV. The V and J ends lost 8 bases and 7 bases, in that order; junction bases with no gene match: 2. The CDR3 protein is CASLTSGGTQYF. In DNA form, the CDR3 reads TGTGCCAGCCTGACTAGCGGGGGGACCCAGTACTTC.

This clone turned up a few times. The V and J genes are TRBV4-3 and TRBJ2-2; D is unresolved. CDR3 length: 13 amino acids. The germline V gene has CDR1 LGHNA and CDR2 YSLEER. Trimming stripped 0 bases from V and 9 bases from J, with 8 bases between. The CDR3 is CASSQDGFRELFF. CDR3 bases: TGCGCCAGCAGCCAAGATGGGTTTAGGGAGCTGTTTTTT.

As DNA, the CDR3 is TGCGCCAGCAGCTCTGTTCCTACAAGCTCCTACGAGCAGTACTTC. It translates to CASSSVPTSSYEQYF. The chain couples TRBV4-1 to TRBJ2-7; no clear D gene. The V end lost 5 bases, the J end lost 0 bases, and 14 bases lay between the germline ends. Germline V CDR1 and CDR2: MGHRA, YSYEKL. CDR3 length: 15 residues.

The genes are TRBV6-5 and TRBJ2-2; 8 bases are a match to TRBD2. Germline V gene sequence: CDR1 MNHEY, CDR2 SVGAGI. With V trimmed by 7 bases and J by 7 bases, 5 bases remained unmatched. CDR3 length equals 13 residues. The CDR3 is CASTPREDGELFF. DNA of the CDR3: TGTGCCAGCACCCCGCGGGAGGACGGGGAGCTGTTTTTT.

J is TRBJ2-1 and V is TRBV5-4, with 8 positions matching TRBD2. The CDR3 totals 17 residues. V shed 4 bases and J 0 bases; nucleotides not matched to a gene: 9. In germline, CDR1 is SGHNT, CDR2 YYREEE (reference sequence). CDR3 in DNA: TGTGCCAGCAGCATCCCAGCAGGGACTAGCTCCTACAATGAGCAGTTCTTC. Translated, it gives CASSIPAGTSSYNEQFF.

The chain links TRBV29-1 to TRBJ1-1; D uncertain. CDR1 is SQVTM, CDR2 ANQGSEA, per germline. With 1 base removed from V and 3 bases from J, the gap between germline ends came to 6 bases. CDR3 size: 12 residues. The CDR3: CSVEGADTEAFF. CDR3 bases: TGCAGCGTTGAAGGGGCGGACACTGAAGCTTTCTTT.

The chain links TRBV6-1 to TRBJ2-7; TRBD1 agrees at 10 bases. V trimming: 4 bases; J trimming: 4 bases; junction bases outside the gene matches: 4. Germline CDR1 reads MNHNS; CDR2 reads SASEGT. The CDR3 consists of 14 residues. As DNA, the CDR3 is TGTGCCAGCAGTGCGGGGGACAGGGGATACGAGCAGTACTTC. It codes for CASSAGDRGYEQYF.

V usage is TRBV13 and J usage is TRBJ2-7; 7 nucleotides match TRBD1. The germline V gene has CDR1 PRHDT and CDR2 FYEKMQ (reference sequence). V was clipped by 4 bases and J by 7 bases; unmatched bases: 4. The CDR3 consists of 12 residues. CDR3 sequence reads: CASSSTGTEQYF. In DNA form, the CDR3 reads TGTGCCAGCAGCTCGACAGGGACAGAGCAGTACTTC.

This chain joins TRBV7-2 and TRBJ2-7, with 7 nucleotides matching TRBD2. The CDR3 has 15 residues. Germline trimming cut 3 bases from V and 5 bases from J; bases unmatched to any gene: 10. Germline V gene lookup returns CDR1 SGHTA and CDR2 FQGNSA. CDR3 DNA: TGTGCCAGCAGCTTCGGGCTTCCCCGGGAGGACGAGCAGTACTTC. Its translation is CASSFGLPREDEQYF.